The clone carrying this T cell receptor (beta chain) was recorded only once. What it binds is unknown. These data are taken from a study of cytomegalovirus exposure and HLA in healthy donors. Profiled with immunoSEQ multiplex PCR; TCRdb holds only in-frame clones, not every one. The data hold roughly 90,000 clones, with 85% observed a single time. Study-level findings and limits: Many donors shared some public TCRs, even though most TCR sequences were rare.

Sequenced: PBMCs. This TCR came from a man aged 18 to 30 in good health and CMV-seropositive.

The CDR3 sequence: CASEVNSNTGELFF. CDR3 nucleotide sequence: TGTGCCAGCGAGGTTAACTCGAACACCGGGGAGCTGTTTTTT. The rearrangement uses TRBV18 and TRBJ2-2; D unresolved. Trimming shortened V by 8 bases and J by 0 bases, and 10 bases separated the two germline ends. The germline V gene has CDR1 KGHSH and CDR2 LQKENI. The CDR3 totals 14 residues.